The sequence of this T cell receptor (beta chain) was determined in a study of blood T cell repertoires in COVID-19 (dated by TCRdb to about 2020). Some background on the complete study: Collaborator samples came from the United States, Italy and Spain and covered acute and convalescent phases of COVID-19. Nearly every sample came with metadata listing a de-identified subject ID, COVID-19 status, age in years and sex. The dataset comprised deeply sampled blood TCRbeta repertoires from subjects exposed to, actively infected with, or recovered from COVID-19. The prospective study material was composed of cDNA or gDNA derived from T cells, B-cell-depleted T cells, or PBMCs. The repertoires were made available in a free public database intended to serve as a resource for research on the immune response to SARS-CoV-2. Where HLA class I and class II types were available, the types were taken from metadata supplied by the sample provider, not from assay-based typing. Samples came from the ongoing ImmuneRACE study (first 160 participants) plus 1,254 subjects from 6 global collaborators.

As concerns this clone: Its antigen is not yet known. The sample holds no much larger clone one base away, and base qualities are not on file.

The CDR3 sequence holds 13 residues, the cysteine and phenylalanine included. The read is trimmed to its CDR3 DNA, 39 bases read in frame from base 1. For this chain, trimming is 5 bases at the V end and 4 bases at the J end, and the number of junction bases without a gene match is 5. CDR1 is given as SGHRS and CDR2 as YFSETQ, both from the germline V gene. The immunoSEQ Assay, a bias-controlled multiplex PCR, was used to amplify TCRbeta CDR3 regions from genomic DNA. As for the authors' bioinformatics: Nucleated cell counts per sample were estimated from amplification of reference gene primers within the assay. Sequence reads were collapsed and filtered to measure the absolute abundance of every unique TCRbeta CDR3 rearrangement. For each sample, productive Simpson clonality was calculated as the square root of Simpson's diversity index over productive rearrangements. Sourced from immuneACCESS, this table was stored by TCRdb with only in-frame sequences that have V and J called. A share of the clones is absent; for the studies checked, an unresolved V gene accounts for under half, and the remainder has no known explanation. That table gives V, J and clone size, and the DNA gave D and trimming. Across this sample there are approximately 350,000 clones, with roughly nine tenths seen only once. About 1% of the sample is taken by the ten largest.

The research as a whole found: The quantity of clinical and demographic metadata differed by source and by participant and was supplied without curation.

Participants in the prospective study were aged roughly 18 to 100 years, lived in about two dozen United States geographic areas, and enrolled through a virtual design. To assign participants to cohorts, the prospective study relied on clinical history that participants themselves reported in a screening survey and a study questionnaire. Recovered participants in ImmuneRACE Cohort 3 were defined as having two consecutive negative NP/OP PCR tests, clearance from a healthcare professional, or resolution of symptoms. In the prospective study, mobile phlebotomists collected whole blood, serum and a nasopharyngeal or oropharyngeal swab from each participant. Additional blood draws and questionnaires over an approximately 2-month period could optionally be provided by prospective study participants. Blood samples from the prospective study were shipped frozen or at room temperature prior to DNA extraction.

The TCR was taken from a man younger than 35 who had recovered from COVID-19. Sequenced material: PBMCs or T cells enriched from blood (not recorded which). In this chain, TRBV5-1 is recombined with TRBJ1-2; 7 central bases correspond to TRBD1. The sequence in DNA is TGCGCCAGCAGGCCGACAGGGCCCTATGGCTACACCTTC. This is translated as CASRPTGPYGYTF.